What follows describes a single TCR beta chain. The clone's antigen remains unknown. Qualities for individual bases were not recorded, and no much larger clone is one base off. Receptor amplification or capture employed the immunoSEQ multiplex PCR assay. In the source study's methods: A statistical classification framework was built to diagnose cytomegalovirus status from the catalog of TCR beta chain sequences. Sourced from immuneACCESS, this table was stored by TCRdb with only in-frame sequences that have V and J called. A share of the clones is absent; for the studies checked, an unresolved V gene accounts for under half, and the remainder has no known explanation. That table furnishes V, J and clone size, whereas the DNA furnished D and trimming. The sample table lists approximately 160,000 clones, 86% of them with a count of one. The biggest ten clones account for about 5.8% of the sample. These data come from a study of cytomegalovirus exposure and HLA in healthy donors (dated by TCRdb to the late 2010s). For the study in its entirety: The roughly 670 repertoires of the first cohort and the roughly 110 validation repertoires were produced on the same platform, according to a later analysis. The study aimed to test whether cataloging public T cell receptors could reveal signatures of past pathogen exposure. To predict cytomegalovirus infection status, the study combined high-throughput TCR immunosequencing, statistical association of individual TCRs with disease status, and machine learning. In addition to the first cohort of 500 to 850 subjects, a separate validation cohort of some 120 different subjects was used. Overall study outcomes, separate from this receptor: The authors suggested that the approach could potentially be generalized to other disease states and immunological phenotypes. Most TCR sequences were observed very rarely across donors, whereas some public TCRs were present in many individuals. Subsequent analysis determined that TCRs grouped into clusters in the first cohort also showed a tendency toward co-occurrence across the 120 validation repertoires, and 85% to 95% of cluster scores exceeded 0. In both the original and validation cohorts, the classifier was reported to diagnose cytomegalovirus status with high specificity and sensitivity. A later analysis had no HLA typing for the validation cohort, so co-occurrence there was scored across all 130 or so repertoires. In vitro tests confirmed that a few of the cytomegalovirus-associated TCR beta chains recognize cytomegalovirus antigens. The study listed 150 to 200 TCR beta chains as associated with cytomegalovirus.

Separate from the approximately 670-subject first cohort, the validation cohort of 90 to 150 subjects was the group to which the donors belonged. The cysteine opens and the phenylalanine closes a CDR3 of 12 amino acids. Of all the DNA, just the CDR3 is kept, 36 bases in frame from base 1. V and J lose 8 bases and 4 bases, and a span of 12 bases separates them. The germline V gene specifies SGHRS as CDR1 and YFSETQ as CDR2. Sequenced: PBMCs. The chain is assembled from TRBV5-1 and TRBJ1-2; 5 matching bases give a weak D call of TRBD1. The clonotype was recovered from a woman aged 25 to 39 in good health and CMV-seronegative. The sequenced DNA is TGCGCCAGGGGGGATCAAGCCTATGGCTACACCTTC. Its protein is CARGDQAYGYTF.